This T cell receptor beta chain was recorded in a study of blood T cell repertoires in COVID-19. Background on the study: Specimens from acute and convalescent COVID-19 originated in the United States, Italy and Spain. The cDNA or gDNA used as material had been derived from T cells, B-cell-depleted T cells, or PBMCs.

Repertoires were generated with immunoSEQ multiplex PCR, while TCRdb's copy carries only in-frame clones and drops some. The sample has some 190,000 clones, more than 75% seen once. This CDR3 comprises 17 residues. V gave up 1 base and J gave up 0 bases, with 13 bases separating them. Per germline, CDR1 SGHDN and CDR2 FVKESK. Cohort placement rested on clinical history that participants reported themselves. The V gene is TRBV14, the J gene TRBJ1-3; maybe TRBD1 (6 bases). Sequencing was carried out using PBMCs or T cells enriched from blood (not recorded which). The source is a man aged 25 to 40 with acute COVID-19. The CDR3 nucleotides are TGTGCCAGCAGCCAAGGGCCTACAGGGTACTCTGGAAACACCATATATTTT. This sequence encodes CASSQGPTGYSGNTIYF.